Following are 14 T cell receptor beta chains from one sample sequenced in a study of shared clonotypes between healthy human individuals. Only in-frame clones appear in the TCRdb table, and some are missing; sequencing was by immunoSEQ multiplex PCR. The data hold about 1.1 million clones, with roughly 77% observed a single time. The sample consisted of memory CD4+ T cells from PBMCs. The subset denotes: CD45RA-negative fraction. The receptors were sampled from a man younger than 35 in good health. Some clones in this sample may be carry-over from other donors' samples.

The chain uses TRBV7-9 and TRBJ1-1, with 7 nucleotides matching TRBD1. V dropped 5 bases and J dropped 6; count of bases not matched to a gene: 12. CDR1 is SEHNR, CDR2 FQNEAQ, per germline (reference sequence). The CDR3 runs to 15 residues. The CDR3 is CASSRPPGQEAEAFF. CDR3 bases: TGTGCCAGCAGCCGACCCCCCGGACAGGAGGCTGAAGCTTTCTTT.

This sequence joins TRBV5-1 and TRBJ1-1; the D is unclear. Germline-derived CDR1 and CDR2 are SGHRS and YFSETQ. CDR3 length: 14 residues. V was cut by 5 bases and J by 3 bases, with 14 bases left in between. As DNA, the CDR3 is TGCGCCAGCAGGGTGGGGTTTGCGCACACTGAAGCTTTCTTT. This gives the protein CASRVGFAHTEAFF.

This sequence joins TRBV29-1 and TRBJ1-1, with unresolved D. V lost 4 bases and J 1 base, leaving 13 bases between the germline ends. CDR1 and CDR2 (germline): SQVTM, ANQGSEA. The CDR3 extends over 14 amino acids. The CDR3 coding sequence is TGCAGCGTTGTTTTTGGATTACGGAACACTGAAGCTTTCTTT. Translation gives CSVVFGLRNTEAFF.

This clone showed up just a few times. The J gene is TRBJ2-2, the V gene TRBV18; D not certain. The V gene's germline CDR1 is KGHSH and CDR2 LQKENI. The CDR3 totals 14 residues. Trimming left V 0 bases short and J 3 bases short, with 5 bases between. The chain's CDR3 is CASSPPAYTGELFF. Written as DNA, the CDR3 is TGTGCCAGCTCACCACCCGCCTACACCGGGGAGCTGTTTTTT.

CDR3 sequence: CASSKTGGAKGEQFF. The CDR3 nucleotides read TGTGCCAGCAGCAAAACTGGGGGCGCAAAGGGTGAGCAGTTCTTC. V usage is TRBV7-3 and J usage is TRBJ2-1; possible D gene TRBD1, 6 bases. The ends were cut back, 5 bases at V and 9 bases at J, with 20 bases in the middle. The CDR3 covers 15 residues. Germline V gene lookup returns CDR1 SGHTA and CDR2 FQGTGA.

The rearrangement links TRBV6-1 to TRBJ2-7, with TRBD2 matching 11 bases. Trimming cost V 10 bases and J 7 bases; bases outside gene matches: 9. The germline CDR1 and CDR2 sequences are MNHNS and SASEGT. The CDR3 loop spans 13 amino acids. As DNA, the CDR3 is TGTGCCACTCAGGGACTAGCGGTTTGGGAGCAGTACTTC. Its protein is CATQGLAVWEQYF.

In nucleotides, the CDR3 is TGTGCCAGCAGTGAAAGGAGGACCACCGGGGAGCTGTTTTTT. Amino acids: CASSERRTTGELFF. The chain has TRBV6-1 and TRBJ2-2, with D possibly being TRBD2 (5 bases). Germline V gene data show CDR1 as MNHNS and CDR2 as SASEGT. With 2 bases removed from V and 4 bases from J, the gap between germline ends came to 8 bases. The CDR3 consists of 14 residues.

This chain uses TRBV7-9 with TRBJ1-2; tentative D call: TRBD1 (5 bases). The CDR3 is made up of 12 amino acids. V dropped 3 bases and J dropped 13 bases, with 15 bases sitting between them. Germline V CDR1 and CDR2: SEHNR, FQNEAQ (reference sequence). CDR3 sequence: CASSLGPTALTF. CDR3 DNA: TGTGCCAGCAGCTTGGGGCCGACAGCACTCACCTTC.

This clone was observed many times. This chain uses TRBV1 with TRBJ2-1; the DNA was not compared with TRBD2, the D call given in the table. TRBV1 is flagged as a pseudogene. The CDR3 runs to 19 residues. The CDR3 region has the DNA TGCACCAGCAGCCAAGATAATGGACTAGCGCTGCGCGCCAAAGAAGAGCAGTTCTTC. This gives the protein CTSSQDNGLALRAKEEQFF.

The rearrangement uses TRBV19 and TRBJ2-3, with 9 bases matching TRBD1. The germline V gene has CDR1 LNHDA and CDR2 SQIVND (reference sequence). After removal of 5 bases from V and 3 bases from J, the junction contained 3 bases not matched to a gene. CDR3 length equals 14 residues. CDR3 DNA sequence: TGTGCCAGTAGTTGGGACAGGGCAACAGATACGCAGTATTTT. It yields the protein CASSWDRATDTQYF.

The V call is TRBV6-6, the J call TRBJ2-3; no reliable D call. CDR1 is MNHNY and CDR2 is SVGAGI in the germline V gene (reference sequence). The CDR3 loop spans 15 amino acids. V lost 6 bases to trimming and J lost 2 bases, with 15 bases between them. The CDR3: CASSLFLGYTDTQYF. The CDR3 nucleotides are TGTGCCAGCAGCCTCTTTCTCGGGTACACAGATACGCAGTATTTT.

CDR3 nucleotides: TGTGCCAGCAGCGTAAACAGGTACACTGAAGCTTTCTTT. This codes for CASSVNRYTEAFF. The chain links TRBV9 to TRBJ1-1, with D perhaps matching TRBD1 (5 bases). CDR3 size: 13 residues. Germline CDR1 and CDR2: SGDLS and YYNGEE. The V end was cut by 1 base, the J end by 3 bases, with 7 bases between.

The CDR3 nucleotides are TGCGCCAGCAGCTTTACCGGGACAGGGACCGGGGAGCTGTTTTTT. This translates into CASSFTGTGTGELFF. The chain has TRBV5-1 and TRBJ2-2, with TRBD1 matching over 9 bases. Germline lookup yields CDR1 SGHRS and CDR2 YFSETQ. The CDR3 loop spans 15 amino acids. V trimming: 2 bases; J trimming: 5 bases; junction bases outside the gene matches: 4.

The sample holds a few counts of this clone. The V and J genes are TRBV6-1 and TRBJ2-7; possibly TRBD2 for D (5 bases). Trimming took 2 bases from V and 3 from J, leaving 11 bases between them. The CDR3 has 14 residues. The germline V gene encodes CDR1 MNHNS and CDR2 SASEGT. CDR3 in amino acids: CASSEQEEDYEQYF. CDR3 coding DNA: TGTGCCAGCAGTGAACAAGAGGAGGACTACGAGCAGTACTTC.